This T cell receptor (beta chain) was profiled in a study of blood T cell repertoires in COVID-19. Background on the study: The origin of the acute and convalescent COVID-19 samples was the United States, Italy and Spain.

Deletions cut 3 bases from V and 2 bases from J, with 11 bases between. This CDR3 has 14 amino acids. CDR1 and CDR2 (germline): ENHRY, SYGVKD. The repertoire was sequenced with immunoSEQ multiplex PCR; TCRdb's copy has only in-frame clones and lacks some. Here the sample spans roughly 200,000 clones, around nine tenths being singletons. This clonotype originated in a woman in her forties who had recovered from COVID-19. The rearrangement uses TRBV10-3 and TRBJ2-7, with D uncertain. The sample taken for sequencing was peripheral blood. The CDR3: CAISERQETYEQYF. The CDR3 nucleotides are TGTGCCATCAGTGAACGGCAGGAAACCTACGAGCAGTACTTC.